One sample yielded the 23 T cell receptor beta chains listed below, sequenced in a study of identical twins. A single record per CDR3 protein comes from TCRdb applying MiXCR to the 5' RACE reads. This table has 250,000 or so distinct CDR3 sequences, approximately 8.3% appearing once. The same sample was also used in a study of yellow fever vaccine responses in identical twins.

Source material: CD8+ T cells sorted from blood. The receptors were gathered from a woman aged 18-35 years in good health.

This clonotype was picked up many times. The rearrangement uses TRBV4-3 and TRBJ2-2; D is uncertain. Trimming took 4 bases from V and 6 from J, leaving 9 bases between them. CDR3 length: 13 residues. Germline V lookup: CDR1 LGHNA, CDR2 YSLEER. The CDR3, as DNA: TGCGCCAGCAGCCCTCCCACTCCCGGGGAGCTGTTTTTT. Translated: CASSPPTPGELFF.

V and J are TRBV7-2 and TRBJ1-1, with D perhaps matching TRBD1 (5 bases). Germline loops: CDR1 SGHTA, CDR2 FQGNSA. The CDR3 is made up of 14 amino acids. With 4 bases removed from V and 0 bases from J, the gap between germline ends came to 9 bases. In DNA form, the CDR3 reads TGTGCCAGCAGCTCTGACAGCATGAACACTGAAGCTTTCTTT. This sequence encodes CASSSDSMNTEAFF.

This clonotype was picked up a small number of times. The chain employs TRBV4-1 and TRBJ2-7; 7 bases fit TRBD1. Germline CDR1 and CDR2: MGHRA and YSYEKL. V lost 5 bases, J lost 1 base, and 8 bases stayed unmatched. The CDR3 has 15 amino acids. DNA for the CDR3: TGCGCCAGCAGCTACACGACGACAGGGTCCTACGAGCAGTACTTC. Residues: CASSYTTTGSYEQYF.

CDR3 coding DNA: TGTGCCAGCAGACTAGACGGACAGGTCGCCTACGAGCAGTACTTC. Its protein product is CASRLDGQVAYEQYF. The chain recombines TRBV7-8 with TRBJ2-7; TRBD1 aligns across 7 bases. CDR1 is SGHVS, CDR2 FQNEAQ, per germline. CDR3 length: 15 amino acids. The junction had 10 bases not matched to a gene; V was cut back by 6 bases and J by 2 bases.

A few counts support this clonotype. V gene TRBV10-3 combines with J gene TRBJ2-7, with D unresolved. The CDR3 length is 15 residues. CDR1 is ENHRY and CDR2 is SYGVKD in the germline V gene. The V and J ends lost 2 bases and 0 bases respectively, with 11 bases between them. The CDR3: CAISEGEVSSYEQYF. The CDR3 coding sequence is TGTGCCATCAGTGAGGGTGAAGTAAGCTCCTACGAGCAGTACTTC.

This clonotype was found many times. The CDR3 here is CSVMDPGSSGYSYEQYF. The CDR3 region has the DNA TGCAGCGTTATGGACCCTGGGTCTAGCGGGTACTCCTACGAGCAGTACTTC. The rearrangement uses TRBV29-1 and TRBJ2-7; 8 nucleotides line up with TRBD2. The CDR3 has 17 residues. The germline gives CDR1 SQVTM, CDR2 ANQGSEA. V gave up 5 bases and J gave up 0 bases; unmatched junction bases: 15.

The chain is built from TRBV28 and TRBJ2-1, with D possibly matching TRBD1 (6 bases). CDR1 and CDR2 (germline): MDHEN, SYDVKM. The CDR3 spans 11 residues. The V gene lost 6 bases and the J gene lost 10 bases, with 10 bases spanning the gap. CDR3: CASSSDREQFF. In nucleotides, the CDR3 is TGTGCCAGCAGCTCGGACAGAGAGCAGTTCTTC. The variable domain in full, completed from reference TRBV28 and TRBJ2-1, reads DVKVTQSSRYLVKRTGEKVFLECVQDMDHENMFWYRQDPGLGLRLIYFSYDVKMKEKGDIPEGYSVSREKKERFSLILESASTNQTSMYLCASSSDREQFFGPGTRLTVL.

CDR3 bases: TGTGCCAGCAGCTTTAGACAGTCTGGGGCCAACGTCCTGACTTTC. Protein sequence: CASSFRQSGANVLTF. J is TRBJ2-6 and V is TRBV5-5; TRBD1 is a possible D gene (5 bases). Germline assignment: CDR1 SGHKS and CDR2 YYEKEE (reference sequence). V was pared by 2 bases and J by 1 base, with 7 bases between. This CDR3 has 15 amino acids.

This clonotype was seen repeatedly, ten times or more. The chain is built from TRBV4-3 and TRBJ2-5, with TRBD2 matching over 7 bases. V gave up 2 bases and J gave up 6 bases; unmatched junction bases: 9. Per germline, CDR1 LGHNA and CDR2 YSLEER. This CDR3 region has 15 residues. CDR3 DNA sequence: TGCGCCAGCAGCCAAACTGCGGGAGATGGAAAGACCCAGTACTTC. It specifies CASSQTAGDGKTQYF.

V gene TRBV4-1 combines with J gene TRBJ2-7; 8 positions agree with TRBD2. The CDR3 loop spans 15 amino acids. Looked up from germline, CDR1 is MGHRA and CDR2 is YSYEKL. The V gene end was trimmed by 4 bases and the J gene end by 5 bases; junction bases not matched to a gene: 10. CDR3 amino acids: CASSPPGGRGDEQYF. CDR3 DNA: TGCGCCAGCAGCCCCCCGGGAGGGCGGGGGGACGAGCAGTACTTC.

In this sample, this clonotype turned up many times. The chain carries TRBV10-3 and TRBJ2-7; D tentatively fits TRBD1 or TRBD2 (6 bases each). V lost 6 bases and J 3 bases, leaving 12 bases between the germline ends. The CDR3 contains 13 residues. In germline, CDR1 is ENHRY, CDR2 SYGVKD. The CDR3 nucleotides are TGTGCCATCAGGCGGGACACCGACTACGAGCAGTACTTC. Encoded protein: CAIRRDTDYEQYF.

At least ten counts were recorded for this clonotype. The V and J genes are TRBV29-1 and TRBJ2-7; 8 bases are shared with TRBD2. The length of the CDR3 is 12 residues. CDR1 and CDR2 (germline): SQVTM, ANQGSEA. Trimming removed 4 bases from V and 3 bases from J; junction bases left unmatched: 2. For the CDR3, the DNA is TGCAGCGTTGTAGCGGGGAACTACGAGCAGTACTTC. Translation: CSVVAGNYEQYF.

The chain uses TRBV29-1 and TRBJ2-2; 8 bases line up with TRBD2. CDR1 SQVTM and CDR2 ANQGSEA come from the germline V gene. The length of the CDR3 is 14 residues. V shed 7 bases, J shed 0 bases, and the junction held 4 bases outside the gene matches. CDR3 protein: CSAGGGPNTGELFF. The CDR3 region has the DNA TGCAGCGCCGGGGGGGGCCCGAACACCGGGGAGCTGTTTTTT.

The table lists this clonotype with a few counts. This chain links TRBV30 with TRBJ2-1; D is undetermined. Germline CDR1 GTSNPN, CDR2 SVGIG (reference sequence). Trimming cost V 0 bases and J 5 bases, with 5 bases left between them. This CDR3 is built from 12 residues. CDR3 in DNA: TGTGCCTGGAGTGTAGGGCACAATGAGCAGTTCTTC. This sequence encodes CAWSVGHNEQFF.

This clonotype was seen ten or more times. The rearrangement joins TRBV6-1 to TRBJ2-5; D call uncertain. Germline V gene sequence: CDR1 MNHNS, CDR2 SASEGT. Trimming removed 3 bases at V and 1 base at J, with 3 bases between. CDR3 length equals 12 residues. Here the CDR3 DNA reads TGTGCCAGCAGTGAGGCCCAAGAGACCCAGTACTTC. Protein: CASSEAQETQYF.

The chain uses TRBV2 and TRBJ2-7, with 8 nucleotides matching TRBD1. The CDR3 contains 13 residues. The ends lost 8 bases at V and 1 base at J; junction bases unmatched: 4. The germline CDR1 and CDR2 sequences are SNHLY and FYNNEI. CDR3 sequence: CASWDRLSYEQYF. As DNA, the CDR3 is TGTGCCAGCTGGGACAGGTTATCCTACGAGCAGTACTTC.

The chain links TRBV6-2 or TRBV6-3 to TRBJ1-2; D possibly corresponds to TRBD1 (6 bases). The CDR3 runs to 16 residues. Germline lookup yields CDR1 MNHEY and CDR2 SVGEGT. V dropped 0 bases and J dropped 0 bases, with 11 bases sitting between them. The CDR3 sequence is CASSYSYRAANYGYTF. The CDR3 nucleotides read TGTGCCAGCAGTTACTCCTACAGGGCAGCTAACTATGGCTACACCTTC.

The chain has TRBV9 and TRBJ1-1, with D perhaps matching TRBD1 (5 bases). This CDR3 comprises 15 residues. The V and J ends lost 4 bases and 3 bases respectively, with 16 bases between them. Germline V CDR1 and CDR2: SGDLS, YYNGEE. The CDR3 sequence: CASSPHRDGDTEAFF. The DNA of the CDR3 is TGTGCCAGCAGCCCCCACCGGGACGGGGACACTGAAGCTTTCTTT.

This clonotype occurred a few times. V is TRBV7-8 and J is TRBJ2-5; a possible D gene is TRBD2 (6 bases). Trimming shortened V by 4 bases and J by 5 bases, and 11 bases separated the two germline ends. Germline-derived CDR1 and CDR2 are SGHVS and FQNEAQ. The CDR3 loop spans 13 amino acids. The CDR3 region has the DNA TGTGCCAGCAGCTGGCCGGGAGCGGAGACCCAGTACTTC. The encoded protein is CASSWPGAETQYF.

This clonotype was counted only a few times. V is TRBV20-1 and J is TRBJ2-5; the match to TRBD2 covers 12 bases. Per the germline V gene, CDR1 is DFQATT and CDR2 is SNEGSKA (reference sequence). Trimming cost V 3 bases and J 3 bases; bases outside gene matches: 11. The CDR3 runs to 17 residues. CDR3: CSARLAGGRRKEETQYF. The CDR3 DNA follows: TGCAGTGCTAGGCTAGCGGGGGGGCGAAGGAAGGAAGAGACCCAGTACTTC.

V and J are TRBV7-9 and TRBJ2-1; D is perhaps TRBD1 (6 bases). The CDR3 loop spans 15 amino acids. V lost 5 bases, J lost 2 bases, and 13 bases lay in between. CDR1 and CDR2 from the germline V gene are SEHNR and FQNEAQ (reference sequence). CDR3 protein: CASSTTTGPYNEQFF. Here the CDR3 DNA reads TGTGCCAGCAGCACTACGACAGGACCCTACAATGAGCAGTTCTTC.

In this sample, this clonotype turned up a few times. V is TRBV12-3 or TRBV12-4 and J is TRBJ1-6; 7 positions agree with TRBD1. The CDR3 spans 15 residues. V dropped 3 bases and J dropped 6; count of bases not matched to a gene: 5. For the CDR3, the DNA is TGTGCCAGCAGTTTTCCGACAGGGCTTAATTCACCCCTCCACTTT. Protein product: CASSFPTGLNSPLHF.

This clonotype showed up just once. The chain links TRBV29-1 to TRBJ2-5; weak D call: TRBD1 (6 bases). V was pared by 1 base and J by 5 bases, with 20 bases between. The length of the CDR3 is 16 residues. CDR1 and CDR2 (germline): SQVTM, ANQGSEA. The CDR3 DNA follows: TGCAGCGTTGAAGGCAGGGGCGAGGCTAGTCTGGAGACCCAGTACTTC. Protein sequence: CSVEGRGEASLETQYF.